The source of this TCR beta chain is a study of blood T cell repertoires in COVID-19. Germline CDR1 PRHDT, CDR2 FYEKMQ (reference sequence). CDR3 length equals 17 residues. The V gene end was trimmed by 5 bases and the J gene end by 6 bases; junction bases not matched to a gene: 16. TCRdb keeps only in-frame clones here, not all; method: immunoSEQ multiplex PCR. The table lists approximately 3,000 clones, 85% to 95% of them singletons. J is TRBJ2-7 and V is TRBV13; 10 bases align to TRBD1. This sequence originates from a human donor in a cohort sampled during active COVID-19. Sequenced sample: peripheral blood. Written as DNA, the CDR3 is TGTGCCAGCAGCCGGGTATCAATGTGGGGACAGGGGTCCGAGCAGTACTTC. Protein product: CASSRVSMWGQGSEQYF.